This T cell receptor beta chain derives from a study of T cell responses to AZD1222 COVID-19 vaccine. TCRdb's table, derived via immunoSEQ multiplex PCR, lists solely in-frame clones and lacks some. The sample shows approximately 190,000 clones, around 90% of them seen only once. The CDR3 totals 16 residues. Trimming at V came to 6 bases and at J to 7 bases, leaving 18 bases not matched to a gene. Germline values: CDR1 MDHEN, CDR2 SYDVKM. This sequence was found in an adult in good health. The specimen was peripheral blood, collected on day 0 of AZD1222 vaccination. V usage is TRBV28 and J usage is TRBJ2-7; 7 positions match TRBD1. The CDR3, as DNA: TGTGCCAGCAGGCCACCCGACAGGGCACGGTTGGGGGAGCAGTACTTC. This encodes CASRPPDRARLGEQYF.